A selection of T cell receptor beta chains follows, all from one sample in a study of blood T cells in healthy people across ages. TCRdb recomputed calls from the 5' RACE reads with MiXCR, one row per CDR3 protein. Among fewer than 1,200,000 distinct CDR3 sequences listed, under 30% were seen once. The same sample was also used in a study of T cells of mothers and their children.

Material for sequencing was blood. The receptors come from a girl aged 2-10 years in good health. CDR3s include the opening cysteine and the closing phenylalanine or tryptophan. A D gene is named only where the DNA matches it firmly. Clone size is stated in some rows and not others, as once, few, many or a class when expanded.

>TRBJ1-1|TRBV5-6|TRBD1|few
TGTGCCAGCAGGAGACAGGGCGTCGGCACTGAAGCTTTCTTT
CASRRQGVGTEAFF
>TRBJ2-3|TRBV29-1|.|few
TGCAGCGTTGAGGGGAATGAGGATACGCAGTATTTT
CSVEGNEDTQYF
>TRBJ1-6|TRBV5-5|.|.
TGTGCCAGCAGCCCCCGGGACGGGTATTCACCCCTCCACTTT
CASSPRDGYSPLHF
>TRBJ2-1|TRBV5-1|TRBD1|.
TGCGCCAGCAGCTTGGGTACAGGGGTCGAGCAGTTCTTC
CASSLGTGVEQFF
>TRBJ2-5|TRBV28|.|once
TGTGCCAGCAGGGCGGTAGGTGGAGAGACCCAGTACTTC
CASRAVGGETQYF
>TRBJ1-6|TRBV7-6|.|.
TGTGCCAGCAGCCCCGCAGAACTCGAATCACCCCTCCACTTT
CASSPAELESPLHF
>TRBJ2-7|TRBV13|TRBD2|.
TGTGCCAGCAGCTCGGGGGGACCCTCCTACGGGCAGTACTTC
CASSSGGPSYGQYF
>TRBJ2-7|TRBV4-1|.|.
TGCGCCAGCAGCCAAGTAAGCAGGGTAGGCGGCTACGAGCAGTACTTC
CASSQVSRVGGYEQYF
>TRBJ2-5|TRBV28|.|many
TGTGCCAGCGCAGAACCAGGAATCCAAGAGACCCAGTACTTC
CASAEPGIQETQYF
>TRBJ2-7|TRBV7-2|.|few
TGTGCCAGCAGCTTAGACAACACCTACGAGCAGTACTTC
CASSLDNTYEQYF
>TRBJ2-7|TRBV7-8|TRBD1|once
TGTGCCAGCAGCTCCCGGGACAGTCGTATCTACTTC
CASSSRDSRIYF
>TRBJ2-7|TRBV29-1|TRBD1|few
TGCAGCGGGGGGACAGTTGGCTACGAGCAGTACTTC
CSGGTVGYEQYF
>TRBJ2-2|TRBV9|TRBD2|.
TGTGCCAGCAAGTATGGACTAGCGGCCACCGGGGAGCTGTTTTTT
CASKYGLAATGELFF
>TRBJ2-7|TRBV7-9|TRBD1|.
TGTGCCAGCAGCTCCCGGGACAGTAGAGTGCAGTACTTC
CASSSRDSRVQYF
>TRBJ2-1|TRBV12-3/TRBV12-4|.|few
TGTGCCAGCAGTTTGTTGAGCCATTACAATGAGCAGTTCTTC
CASSLLSHYNEQFF
>TRBJ1-5|TRBV7-9|TRBD1|many
TGTGCCAGCAGCTTAGGACAGGGAAGCAATCAGCCCCAGCATTTT
CASSLGQGSNQPQHF
>TRBJ1-4|TRBV20-1|.|.
TGCAGTGCTAGAGATCCTCGGGGGGGGAATGAAAAACTGTTTTTT
CSARDPRGGNEKLFF
>TRBJ2-7|TRBV7-8|TRBD1|.
TGTGCCAGCAGCTTAGCCGGACAGGGCCACGAGCAGTACTTC
CASSLAGQGHEQYF
>TRBJ2-5|TRBV24-1|.|.
TGTGCCACCAAGGAGACTTCAGAGACCCAGTACTTC
CATKETSETQYF
>TRBJ2-7|TRBV6-5|.|few
TGTGCCAGCAGTTATAGGACGGATGCCTACGAGCAGTACTTC
CASSYRTDAYEQYF
>TRBJ2-1|TRBV6-5|.|few
TGTGCCAGCACCCGGTTCGATGAGCAGTTCTTC
CASTRFDEQFF
>TRBJ1-1|TRBV7-6|.|few
TGTGCCAGCAGCTCTAACCCGGGGGACACTGAAGCTTTCTTT
CASSSNPGDTEAFF
>TRBJ2-5|TRBV20-1|.|few
TGCAGTGCGGTTCGTGGTGAGCAGTACTTC
CSAVRGEQYF
>TRBJ2-3|TRBV2|.|few
TGTGCCAGCAGTGAAACGGTTGCCGGCACAGATACGCAGTATTTT
CASSETVAGTDTQYF
>TRBJ2-7|TRBV3-1|.|.
TGTGCCAGCAGCCAAGCTCAGGACTACGAGCAGTACTTC
CASSQAQDYEQYF
>TRBJ1-4|TRBV12-3/TRBV12-4|TRBD1|.
TGTGCCAGCAGTCACCGGGACAGGGGTATACGAGGTGGTGAAAAACTGTTTTTT
CASSHRDRGIRGGEKLFF
>TRBJ2-2|TRBV5-1|.|.
TGCGCCAGCAGAAGGCCAGGGGACACCGGGGAGCTGTTTTTT
CASRRPGDTGELFF
>TRBJ2-5|TRBV9|TRBD1|few
TGTGCCGGCAGCTCGGGACAGAGGGGAAAGACCCAGTACTTC
CAGSSGQRGKTQYF
>TRBJ2-5|TRBV29-1|TRBD1|.
TGCAGCGCCGCAGGGGGAGATGGTTACGAGACCCAGTACTTC
CSAAGGDGYETQYF
>TRBJ2-7|TRBV13|.|.
TGTGCCAGCAGCTTAGGAAGCGGGTTCGGCCCAAATTTCGAGCAGTACTTC
CASSLGSGFGPNFEQYF
>TRBJ2-1|TRBV27|TRBD2|few
TGTGCCAGCAGTTTACGCGGGCCGACTAGCGGGGTATACAATGAGCAGTTCTTC
CASSLRGPTSGVYNEQFF
>TRBJ2-2|TRBV7-2|.|few
TGTGCCAGCAGCTTAGAGACGGGCGGGGAGCTGTTTTTT
CASSLETGGELFF
>TRBJ2-1|TRBV28|.|.
TGTGCCAGCAAGGAGACCCCGGGCAATGAGCAGTTCTTC
CASKETPGNEQFF
>TRBJ2-7|TRBV20-1|.|few
TGCAGTGCTCCGGGGATTGACGGAAACTCCTACGAGCAGTACTTC
CSAPGIDGNSYEQYF
>TRBJ2-3|TRBV7-2|.|.
TGTGCCAGCAGCTTAGATGGAGGCAAAACAGATACGCAGTATTTT
CASSLDGGKTDTQYF
>TRBJ1-6|TRBV6-5|.|few
TGTGCCAGCAGATTGACGGCGAGTAATTCACCCCTCCACTTT
CASRLTASNSPLHF
>TRBJ1-5|TRBV6-2/TRBV6-3|.|.
TGTGCCAGCAGTTACCCCTACTTGCGTCTTCAGCCCCAGCATTTT
CASSYPYLRLQPQHF
>TRBJ2-4|TRBV12-3/TRBV12-4|.|.
TGTGCCAGCAGTTTTGGCAGCAAAAACATTCAGTACTTC
CASSFGSKNIQYF
>TRBJ1-1|TRBV4-3|.|few
TGCGCCAGCAGCCAAGATCTTCTGCAGAACACTGAAGCTTTCTTT
CASSQDLLQNTEAFF
>TRBJ2-1|TRBV11-2|.|few
TGTGCCAGCAGCTATGGGAGTGGCAATGAGCAGTTCTTC
CASSYGSGNEQFF
>TRBJ2-5|TRBV7-6|.|few
TGTGCCAGCAGCTTACACGCAGACGGGGAGACCCAGTACTTC
CASSLHADGETQYF
>TRBJ2-1|TRBV20-1|.|few
TGCAGTGCTAGAGGCAAAAGTAATGAGCAGTTCTTC
CSARGKSNEQFF
>TRBJ2-5|TRBV3-1|.|.
TGTGCCAGCAGCCAAAGGCTAGCGTTGGTGGAGACCCAGTACTTC
CASSQRLALVETQYF
>TRBJ2-3|TRBV20-1|.|few
TGCAGTGTCCTCCTCACAGATACGCAGTATTTT
CSVLLTDTQYF
>TRBJ2-7|TRBV5-1|TRBD1|.
TGCGCCAGCAGCTCCGGACAGGGAATAGAGGAGCAGTACTTC
CASSSGQGIEEQYF
>TRBJ1-5|TRBV7-2|TRBD1|.
TGTGTCAGCAGCCCAAAACCGGGACAGGGATATCAGCCCCAGCATTTT
CVSSPKPGQGYQPQHF
>TRBJ2-6|TRBV7-3|.|many
TGTGCCAGCAGCCCTCACAGCTCTGGGGCCAACGTCCTGACTTTC
CASSPHSSGANVLTF
>TRBJ2-7|TRBV29-1|.|.
TGCAGCGTTGAGGGCGTTGAAAAAGTGGGGACCCACTCCTACGAGCAGTACTTC
CSVEGVEKVGTHSYEQYF
>TRBJ2-1|TRBV20-1|.|.
TGCAGTGCCACCACCCCAGGGTACGATGAGCAGTTCTTC
CSATTPGYDEQFF
>TRBJ2-7|TRBV7-2|TRBD1|.
TGTGCCAGCAGCCCACAAGGACAGGGGGCGTACGAGCAGTACTTC
CASSPQGQGAYEQYF
>TRBJ1-5|TRBV20-1|.|once
TGCAGTGCTAGAGAGACTGGGGGGTCGTTAAGGAATCAGCCCCAGCATTTT
CSARETGGSLRNQPQHF
>TRBJ2-7|TRBV15|.|.
TGTGCCACCAGCAGAGATCCCGTATACGAGCAGTACTTC
CATSRDPVYEQYF
>TRBJ1-1|TRBV11-3|TRBD1|few
TGTGCCAGCAGCCCTCACCCTTGGACAGGGGGCACCACTGAAGCTTTCTTT
CASSPHPWTGGTTEAFF
>TRBJ1-3|TRBV29-1|.|few
TGCAGCGTCGTAACAGGGACCTCTGGAAACACCATATATTTT
CSVVTGTSGNTIYF